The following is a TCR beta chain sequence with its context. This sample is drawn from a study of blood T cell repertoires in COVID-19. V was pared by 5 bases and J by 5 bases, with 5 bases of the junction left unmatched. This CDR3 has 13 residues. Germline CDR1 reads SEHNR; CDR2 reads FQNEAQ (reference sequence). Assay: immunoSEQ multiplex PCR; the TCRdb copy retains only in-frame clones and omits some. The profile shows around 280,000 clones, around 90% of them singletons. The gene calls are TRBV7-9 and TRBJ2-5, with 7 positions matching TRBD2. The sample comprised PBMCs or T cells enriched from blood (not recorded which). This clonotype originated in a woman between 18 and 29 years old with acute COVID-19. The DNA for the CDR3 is TGTGCCAGCAGCCTCGGGGGGACGGAGACCCAGTACTTC. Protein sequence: CASSLGGTETQYF.